This T cell receptor (beta chain) was recovered during a study of CD8+ T cells in alopecia areata. Overall study: Tofacitinib was taken orally by treated patients, and the dose was 5 to 10 mg twice daily.

V lost 1 base, J lost 1 base, and 20 bases lay in between. In germline, CDR1 is SQVTM, CDR2 ANQGSEA. CDR3 length: 17 residues. RNA was isolated and reverse transcribed to cDNA, the sequencing template. Assay: immunoSEQ multiplex PCR; the TCRdb copy retains only in-frame clones and omits some. The sample has approximately 210,000 clones; just over 65% are singletons. The treatment denotes: oral pan-JAK inhibitor, 5-10 mg twice daily. Worth noting for this clone: Its specificity is not known.

General study results and limits: On tofacitinib, scalp clonality and expanded CD8+ clones among top 100 fell significantly. Researchers report lesional scalp, most notably alopecia totalis/universalis, outstripped normal scalp in clonality.

The V gene is TRBV29-1, the J gene TRBJ2-7; possibly TRBD1 for D (5 bases). The sequence derives from a human donor with alopecia areata. The specimen was CD4+ T cells sorted from blood, collected at roughly week 45, from a patient treated with tofacitinib. CDR3 nucleotides: TGCAGCGTTGAAGCCCCCCTAGGGCAGGGTGGTTCCTACGAGCAGTACTTC. Amino acid sequence: CSVEAPLGQGGSYEQYF.